This T cell receptor beta chain was profiled in a study of CD8+CD57+ T cells in acquired aplastic anemia. Profiles of TCR beta VDJ and CDR3 were generated from a genomic DNA template. A single record per CDR3 protein comes from TCRdb applying MiXCR to the reads. The sample lists roughly 240,000 distinct CDR3 sequences, more than 45% occurring once. This clonotype has a count of ten or more. Its antigen is still unknown. Sequencing involved patients with CD8+CD57+ cell expansion previously shown by flow cytometry. The diagnosis in all patients was severe acquired aplastic anemia. No therapy had been given to the patients at the time of blood sampling. Whole-study findings and limits: Shared by patients and controls, approximately 29 CD8+ CDR3s were abundant in patients. Patients and healthy controls showed no significant CD8+ Simpson's diversity difference.

This sequence originates from a human donor with aplastic anemia. Specimen: sorted CD4+, CD8+, or CD8+CD57+ T cells (not recorded which) from PBMCs.

CDR3 region: CASRTQGSGYTF. CDR3 nucleotides: TGTGCCAGCAGAACCCAAGGGAGTGGCTACACCTTC. The chain combines TRBV12-3 or TRBV12-4 with TRBJ1-2; D gene unclear. The CDR3 totals 12 residues. V gave up 6 bases and J gave up 7 bases, with 12 bases separating them.